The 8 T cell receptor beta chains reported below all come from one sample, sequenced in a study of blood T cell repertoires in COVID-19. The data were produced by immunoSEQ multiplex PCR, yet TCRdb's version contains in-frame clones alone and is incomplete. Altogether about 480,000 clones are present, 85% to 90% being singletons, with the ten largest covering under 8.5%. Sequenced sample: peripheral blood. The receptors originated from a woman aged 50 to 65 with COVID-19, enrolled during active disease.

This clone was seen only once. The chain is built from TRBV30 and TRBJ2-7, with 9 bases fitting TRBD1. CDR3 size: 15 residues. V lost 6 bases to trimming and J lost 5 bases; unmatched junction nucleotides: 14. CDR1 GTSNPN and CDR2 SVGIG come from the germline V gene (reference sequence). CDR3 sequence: CACTLGGTGNHEQYF. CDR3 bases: TGTGCCTGCACCCTGGGTGGGACAGGGAACCACGAGCAGTACTTC.

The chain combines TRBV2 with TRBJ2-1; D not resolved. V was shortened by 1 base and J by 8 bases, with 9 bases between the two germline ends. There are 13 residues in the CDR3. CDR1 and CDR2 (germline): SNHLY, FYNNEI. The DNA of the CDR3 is TGTGCCAGCAGTGAAGAGTTTCAGGATGAGCAGTTCTTC. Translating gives CASSEEFQDEQFF.

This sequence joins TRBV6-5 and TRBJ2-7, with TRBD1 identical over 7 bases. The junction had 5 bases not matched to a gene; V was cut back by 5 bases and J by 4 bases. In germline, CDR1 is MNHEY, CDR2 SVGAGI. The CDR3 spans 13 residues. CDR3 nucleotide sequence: TGTGCCAGCAGTAGACAGGGCTTGTACGAGCAGTACTTC. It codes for CASSRQGLYEQYF.

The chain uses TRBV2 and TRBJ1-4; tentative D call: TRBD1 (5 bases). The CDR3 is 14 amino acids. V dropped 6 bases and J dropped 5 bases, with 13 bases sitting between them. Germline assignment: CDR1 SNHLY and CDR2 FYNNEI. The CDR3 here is CASRVGVPNEKLFF. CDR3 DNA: TGTGCCAGCAGGGTAGGGGTACCGAATGAAAAACTGTTTTTT.

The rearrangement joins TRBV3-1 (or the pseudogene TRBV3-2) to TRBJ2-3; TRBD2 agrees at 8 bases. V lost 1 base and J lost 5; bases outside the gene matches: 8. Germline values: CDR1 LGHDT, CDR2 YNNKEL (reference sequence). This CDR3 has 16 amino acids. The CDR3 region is CASSQGTPAGGDTQYF. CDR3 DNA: TGTGCCAGCAGCCAAGGGACTCCCGCGGGGGGAGATACGCAGTATTTT.

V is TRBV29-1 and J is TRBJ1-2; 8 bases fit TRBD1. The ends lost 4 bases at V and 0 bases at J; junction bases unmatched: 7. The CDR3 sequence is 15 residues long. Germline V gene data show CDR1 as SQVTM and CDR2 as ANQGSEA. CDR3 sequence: CSVGGTGPANYGYTF. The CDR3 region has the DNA TGCAGCGTTGGAGGGACAGGCCCTGCTAACTATGGCTACACCTTC.

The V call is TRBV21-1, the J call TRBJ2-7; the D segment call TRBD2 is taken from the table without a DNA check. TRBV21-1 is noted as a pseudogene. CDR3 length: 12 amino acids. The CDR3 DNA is TGTGCCAGCAGCAGCGGGCTCTACGAGCAGTACTTC. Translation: CASSSGLYEQYF.

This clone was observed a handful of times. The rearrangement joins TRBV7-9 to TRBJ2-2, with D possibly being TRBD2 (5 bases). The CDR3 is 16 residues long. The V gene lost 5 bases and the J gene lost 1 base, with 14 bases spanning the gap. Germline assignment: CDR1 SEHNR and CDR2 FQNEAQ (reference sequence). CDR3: CASSPSGRGNTGELFF. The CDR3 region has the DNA TGTGCCAGCAGCCCCTCAGGCCGGGGGAACACCGGGGAGCTGTTTTTT. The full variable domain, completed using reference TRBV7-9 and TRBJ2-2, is DTGVSQNPRHKITKRGQNVTFRCDPISEHNRLYWYRQTLGQGPEFLTYFQNEAQLEKSRLLSDRFSAERPKGSFSTLEIQRTEQGDSAMYLCASSPSGRGNTGELFFGEGSRLTVL.